The sequence of this T cell receptor beta chain was determined in a study of CD8+ T cells in alopecia areata (dated by TCRdb to the late 2010s). For the wider study: The treated patients, all with moderate-to-severe alopecia areata, were enrolled in an open-label pilot trial of oral tofacitinib given at 5 to 10 mg twice daily. Scalp clonality was compared across normal scalp (n=4), patchy alopecia areata scalp (n=8), and alopecia totalis/universalis scalp (n=8). For the treated patients, the SALT score, which quantifies what percentage of scalp surface area is affected, served as the measure of disease severity. Tofacitinib was given for 6 to 18 months, followed by 6 months of follow-up off drug to assess delayed response and recurrence. RNA was obtained with the PAXgene miRNA kit for fixed scalp, the miRNeasy kit for PBMCs, and the RNeasy kit for mouse skin. Patients on tofacitinib were biopsied at baseline and after 4 and 24 weeks of treatment, and several of the patients also had a later scalp biopsy. Scalp tissue and sorted CD4+ and CD8+ peripheral blood T cells from patchy and totalis/universalis alopecia areata patients and from healthy controls were covered by human TCRbeta sequencing. Amplification of TCRbeta CDR3 regions was done by immunoSEQ multiplex PCR using 35 Vbeta forward primers and 13 Jbeta reverse primers. The study used high-throughput TCRbeta sequencing to examine T cell clonal expansion in alopecia areata, in both the C3H/HeJ mouse model and human patients.

CDR1 and CDR2 (SQVTM, ANQGSEA) derive from the germline V gene. Measured from the cysteine to the phenylalanine, the CDR3 is 13 residues long. Kept here is only the CDR3 DNA, which spans 39 bases and is read in frame from base 1. Trimming at the junction amounts to 4 bases on V and 6 bases on J, and the germline ends lie 13 bases apart. Only a few counts were recorded for this clone. Its antigen specificity is not known. No much larger clonotype is one base removed from it; base qualities were not supplied. The time point label here, explained by the study, means: less than 25 weeks on oral tofacitinib. In light of the paper, this sample's treatment or condition label describes: oral pan-JAK inhibitor, 5-10 mg twice daily. From alopecia areata patients, peripheral blood was collected along with lesional scalp punch biopsies. PBMCs were separated by density centrifugation and stained for CD3, CD4 and CD8, after which CD4+ and CD8+ T cells were sorted on a FACSAria.

On the study overall, not on this receptor specifically: The treated cohort was small, with a single nonresponder, so links between baseline CD8+ expansion and response need larger studies. Shared TCR sequences between patients were less evident than in mice, which may be partly attributable to HLA diversity in the patient population. Compared with normal scalp, lesional scalp had higher clonality and more expanded CD8+ clones, particularly in alopecia totalis/universalis, a pattern that suggests antigenic drive. Resident alphabeta T cells in normal human skin are also sequenced, complicating scalp TCR repertoire analysis, unlike mouse skin dominated by gammadelta T cells. Many expanded lesional clones were found to persist in scalp and blood during tofacitinib treatment, and relapse after treatment cessation may be partly explained by this persistence. Tofacitinib significantly decreased scalp clonality and the number of expanded CD8+ clones among the top 100 scalp clones.

Receptor libraries were prepared by the immunoSEQ multiplex PCR assay. To provide template for TCR sequencing, every sample had RNA extracted and reverse transcribed into cDNA. SuperScript III was used for first-strand cDNA synthesis, primed with a 2:1 mix of oligo-dT and random hexamers. A synthetic immune receptor repertoire was used to assess amplification bias, and residual bias was removed computationally. As for the original processing: Raw reads were preprocessed to remove errors, and CDR3 was defined by IMGT conventions from the conserved cysteine to phenylalanine. Clonality was computed as 1 minus the Shannon entropy, with the entropy normalized by log2 of the number of productive unique TCRs. CD4 or CD8 identity of scalp clones was inferred by cross-referencing scalp TCRbeta sequences with sorted blood CD4 and CD8 repertoires. As stored in TCRdb, this immuneACCESS dataset retains in-frame rearrangements with V and J assigned. A fraction of the clones does not appear; measured against another copy, unresolved V genes explain less than half of the discrepancy, and the remainder lacks a known reason. That table gives V, J and clone size, and the DNA gave D and trimming. A total of 80,000 to 95,000 clones appear in this sample, 40% to 50% of them only once. 18% of the sample lies in the top ten.

The sequence joins TRBV29-1 to TRBJ1-5, and perhaps TRBD1 as D gene, on 5 matching bases. The clonotype was recovered from a human donor with alopecia areata. The sample here was CD8+ T cells sorted from blood, taken at week 24, from a patient treated with tofacitinib. Read as DNA, the sequence is TGCAGCGTTGTTGGGGGTCCGGGTCAGCCCCAGCATTTT. This encodes CSVVGGPGQPQHF.